This T cell receptor beta chain was captured by sequencing in a study of early T cells in non-severe SARS-CoV-2 infection (dated by TCRdb to about 2021). About the investigation overall: Because TCR sequencing relied on bulk RNA taken from unsorted whole blood, pairing of alpha and beta chains was not possible. The paper as a whole reports these results and caveats: Matching against VDJdb was skewed toward anti-spike CD8 responses, likely underestimated virus-specific expansions, and missed private and CD4 specificities.

This clonotype appeared many times. Its antigen is not yet known. There are no base qualities to consult, and no much larger clone falls within one base. Library construction relied on 5' RACE. TCRdb names NextSeq 500 as the instrument used. To correct for sequencing error and PCR bias, the TCR library protocol tagged individual cDNA molecules with unique molecular identifiers. Both TCR alpha and beta chains were sequenced, and tight co-correlation was observed between alpha and beta sequence abundances in each sample. The published analysis was carried out like this. Decombinator V4 was used to annotate the V gene, J gene and CDR3 of the TCR sequences. TCRs were defined as expanded if a significant change between any two time points was detected under a Poisson model with p below 0.0001. TCR abundances were normalised to the total number of TCRs sequenced per sample and were expressed as counts per million. TRAV1-2 paired with TRAJ12, TRAJ20 or TRAJ33 defined MAIT TCRs, while TRAV10 paired with TRAJ18 defined iNKT TCRs. A search of VDJdb, accessed on 1 November 2021, was run for TCRs annotated to CMV, EBV and SARS-CoV-2, with TCRs annotated for multiple antigens excluded. Using fastp at Q25 and MiXCR, TCRdb reprocessed the public reads and kept productive beta chains. Each CDR3 protein gets just one entry, which takes the most common genes and DNA from the rows behind it. Clone size and V and J calls follow TCRdb, not the original study. The sample yields tens of thousands of distinct CDR3 sequences; around 10% were counted once. The ten top clones hold 3.5% to 4% of the sample.

The study was a case-control design nested within a healthcare worker cohort in London, UK, with weekly nasopharyngeal swab PCR tests and blood sampling. Between 23 and 31 March 2020, the week of the UK lockdown, healthcare workers were enrolled and then followed up weekly for as long as 16 weeks. V and J are truncated by 8 bases and 0 bases respectively, leaving an intervening sequence of 17 bases. Reading the germline V gene (reference sequence) gives CDR1 SEHNR and CDR2 FQNEAQ. The CDR3 holds 15 amino acids from the cysteine to the phenylalanine. The only DNA kept is the CDR3, 45 bases in frame from the first base.

The receptor comes from an adult who was a healthcare worker with PCR-confirmed SARS-CoV-2 infection or an uninfected control (not recorded which). Material for sequencing was whole blood. Here the chain combines TRBV7-9 and TRBJ2-7; the D match is possibly TRBD1 or TRBD2, with 5 bases aligned in each. CDR3 sequence: CASALGALSSYEQYF. The nucleotide sequence is TGTGCCAGCGCCCTCGGGGCTCTCAGCTCCTACGAGCAGTACTTC.